This TCR beta chain was identified during a study of blood T cell repertoires in COVID-19. Study-level information: Samples taken during acute and convalescent COVID-19 were collected in the United States, Italy and Spain. Sample material is recorded as cDNA or gDNA derived from T cells, B-cell-depleted T cells, or PBMCs.

In the original workflow: The assay estimated nucleated cells by amplifying reference gene primers. Clones were read by immunoSEQ multiplex PCR, and TCRdb kept only the in-frame ones, dropping some. V and J calls and clone size are those listed in that table; D and trimming were worked out from the DNA. The table records about 110,000 clones, 75% to 90% of them present only once. Looked up from germline, CDR1 is SNHLY and CDR2 is FYNNEI. Trimming cost V 6 bases and J 4 bases; bases outside gene matches: 13. The CDR3 runs to 16 residues. The sample was peripheral blood. The J gene is TRBJ1-1, the V gene TRBV2, with TRBD1 matching 8 bases. The source is a woman in her sixties with acute or convalescent COVID-19. CDR3 sequence reads: CASSVGQAVTGTEAFF. The CDR3 DNA reads as TGTGCCAGCAGCGTGGGACAGGCCGTGACCGGCACTGAAGCTTTCTTT.